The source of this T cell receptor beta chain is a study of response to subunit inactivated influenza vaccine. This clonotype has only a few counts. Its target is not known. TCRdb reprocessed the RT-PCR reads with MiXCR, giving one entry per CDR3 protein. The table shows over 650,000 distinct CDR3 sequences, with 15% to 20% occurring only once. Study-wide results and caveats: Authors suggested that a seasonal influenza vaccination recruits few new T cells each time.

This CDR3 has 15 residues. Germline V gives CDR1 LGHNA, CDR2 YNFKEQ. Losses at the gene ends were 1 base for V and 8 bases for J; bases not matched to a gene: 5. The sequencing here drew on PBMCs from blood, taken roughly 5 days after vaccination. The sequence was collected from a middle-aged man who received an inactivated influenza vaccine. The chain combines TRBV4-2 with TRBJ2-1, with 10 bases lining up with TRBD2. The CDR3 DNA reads TGTGCCAGCAGCCAAGTCGGTACTAGCGGGGATGAGCAGTTCTTC. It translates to CASSQVGTSGDEQFF.